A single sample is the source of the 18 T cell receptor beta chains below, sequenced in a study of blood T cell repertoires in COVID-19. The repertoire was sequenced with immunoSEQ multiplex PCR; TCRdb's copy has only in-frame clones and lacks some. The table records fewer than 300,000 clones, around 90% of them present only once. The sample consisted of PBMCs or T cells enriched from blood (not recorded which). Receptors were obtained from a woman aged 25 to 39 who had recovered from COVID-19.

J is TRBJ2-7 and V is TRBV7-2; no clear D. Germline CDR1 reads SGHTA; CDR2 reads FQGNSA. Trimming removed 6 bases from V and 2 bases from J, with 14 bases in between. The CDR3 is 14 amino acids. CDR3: CASSREQWTYEQYF. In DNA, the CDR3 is TGTGCCAGCAGTCGAGAACAGTGGACCTACGAGCAGTACTTC.

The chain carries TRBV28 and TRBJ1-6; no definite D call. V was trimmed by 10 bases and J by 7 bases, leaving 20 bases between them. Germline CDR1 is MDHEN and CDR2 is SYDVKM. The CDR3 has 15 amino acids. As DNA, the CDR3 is TGTGCCACCAACCCTTCAAAGAGGGCGAATTCACCCCTCCACTTT. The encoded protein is CATNPSKRANSPLHF.

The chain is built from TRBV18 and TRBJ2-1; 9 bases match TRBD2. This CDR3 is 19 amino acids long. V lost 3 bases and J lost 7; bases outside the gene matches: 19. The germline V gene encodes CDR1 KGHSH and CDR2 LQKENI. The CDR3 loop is CASSPFSRAGGPVRNEQFF. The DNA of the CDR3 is TGTGCCAGCTCACCCTTTAGCCGAGCGGGAGGCCCTGTGAGGAATGAGCAGTTCTTC.

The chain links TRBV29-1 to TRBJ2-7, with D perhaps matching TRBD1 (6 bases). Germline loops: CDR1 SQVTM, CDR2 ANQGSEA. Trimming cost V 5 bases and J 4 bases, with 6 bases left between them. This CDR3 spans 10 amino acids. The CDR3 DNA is TGCAGCGTTAGGGGGTACGAGCAGTACTTC. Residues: CSVRGYEQYF.

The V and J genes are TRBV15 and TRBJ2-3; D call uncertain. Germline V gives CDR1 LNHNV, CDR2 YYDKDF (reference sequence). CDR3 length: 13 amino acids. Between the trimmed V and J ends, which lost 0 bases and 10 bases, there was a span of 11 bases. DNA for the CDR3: TGTGCCACCAGCAGAGAGATTAGCCCGGCGCAGTATTTT. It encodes CATSREISPAQYF.

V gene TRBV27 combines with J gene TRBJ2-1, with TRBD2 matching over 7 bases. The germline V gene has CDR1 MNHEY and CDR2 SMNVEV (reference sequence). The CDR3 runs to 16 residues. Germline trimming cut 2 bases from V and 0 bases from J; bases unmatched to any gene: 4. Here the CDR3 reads CASSLVGGSSYNEQFF. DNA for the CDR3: TGTGCCAGCAGTTTAGTGGGGGGGAGCTCCTACAATGAGCAGTTCTTC.

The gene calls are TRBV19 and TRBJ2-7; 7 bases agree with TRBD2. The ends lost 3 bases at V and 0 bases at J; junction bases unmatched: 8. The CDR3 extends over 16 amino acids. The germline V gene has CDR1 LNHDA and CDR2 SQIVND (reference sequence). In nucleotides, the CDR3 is TGTGCCAGTAGTATCGGGGGAGCGGGGAGCTCCTACGAGCAGTACTTC. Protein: CASSIGGAGSSYEQYF. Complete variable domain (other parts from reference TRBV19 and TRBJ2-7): DGGITQSPKYLFRKEGQNVTLSCEQNLNHDAMYWYRQDPGQGLRLIYYSQIVNDFQKGDIAEGYSVSREKKESFPLTVTSAQKNPTAFYLCASSIGGAGSSYEQYFGPGTRLTVT.

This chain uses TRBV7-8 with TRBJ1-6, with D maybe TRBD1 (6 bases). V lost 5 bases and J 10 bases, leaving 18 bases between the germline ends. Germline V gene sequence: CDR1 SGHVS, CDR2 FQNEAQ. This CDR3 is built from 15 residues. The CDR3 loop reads CASSRGTRAQSPLHF. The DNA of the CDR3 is TGTGCCAGCAGCCGAGGGACAAGGGCTCAGTCACCCCTCCACTTT. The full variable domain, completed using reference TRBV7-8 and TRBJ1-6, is GAGVSQSPRYKVAKRGQDVALRCDPISGHVSLFWYQQALGQGPEFLTYFQNEAQLDKSGLPSDRFFAERPEGSVSTLKIQRTQQEDSAVYLCASSRGTRAQSPLHFGNGTRLTVT.

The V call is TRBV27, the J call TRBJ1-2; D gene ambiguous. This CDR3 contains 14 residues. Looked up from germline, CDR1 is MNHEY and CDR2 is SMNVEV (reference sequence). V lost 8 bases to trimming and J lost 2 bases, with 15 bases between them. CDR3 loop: CASPTGVENYGYTF. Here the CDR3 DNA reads TGTGCCAGCCCTACTGGAGTAGAAAACTATGGCTACACCTTC.

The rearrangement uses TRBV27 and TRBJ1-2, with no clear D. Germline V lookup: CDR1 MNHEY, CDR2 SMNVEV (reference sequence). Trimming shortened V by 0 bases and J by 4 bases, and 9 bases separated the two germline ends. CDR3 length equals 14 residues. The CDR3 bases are TGTGCCAGCAGTTTATCGCCTTTCAGCTATGGCTACACCTTC. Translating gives CASSLSPFSYGYTF.

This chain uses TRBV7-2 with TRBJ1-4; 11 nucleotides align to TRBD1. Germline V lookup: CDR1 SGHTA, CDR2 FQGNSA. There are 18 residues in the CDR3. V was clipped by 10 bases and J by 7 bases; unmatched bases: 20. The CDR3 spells CATISNPGQGAICEKLFF. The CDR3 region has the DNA TGTGCCACAATTTCTAACCCTGGACAGGGGGCGATTTGTGAAAAACTGTTTTTT.

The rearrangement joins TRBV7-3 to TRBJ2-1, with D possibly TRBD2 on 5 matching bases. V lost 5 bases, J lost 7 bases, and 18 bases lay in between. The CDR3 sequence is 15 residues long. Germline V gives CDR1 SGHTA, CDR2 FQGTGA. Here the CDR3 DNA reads TGTGCCAGCAGCCCCCAAGGACTTGCGGTAAATGAGCAGTTCTTC. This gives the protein CASSPQGLAVNEQFF.

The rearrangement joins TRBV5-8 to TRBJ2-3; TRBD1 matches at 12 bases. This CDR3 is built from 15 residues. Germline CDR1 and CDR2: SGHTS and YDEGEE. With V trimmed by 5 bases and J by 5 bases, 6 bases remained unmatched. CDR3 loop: CASSSGQGAEDTQYF. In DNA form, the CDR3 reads TGTGCCAGCAGTTCGGGACAGGGGGCGGAAGATACGCAGTATTTT.

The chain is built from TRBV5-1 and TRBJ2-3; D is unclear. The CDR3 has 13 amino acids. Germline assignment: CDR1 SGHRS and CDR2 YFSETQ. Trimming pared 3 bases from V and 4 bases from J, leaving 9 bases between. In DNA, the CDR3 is TGCGCCAGCAGCTCGGTCGCTTCAGATACGCAGTATTTT. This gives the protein CASSSVASDTQYF.

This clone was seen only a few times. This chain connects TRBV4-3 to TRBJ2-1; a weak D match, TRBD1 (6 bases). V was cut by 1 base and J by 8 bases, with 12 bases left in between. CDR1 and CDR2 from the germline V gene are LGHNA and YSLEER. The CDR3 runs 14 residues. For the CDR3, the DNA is TGCGCCAGCAGCCAAGTGAACAGGGTTGATGAGCAGTTCTTC. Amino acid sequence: CASSQVNRVDEQFF.

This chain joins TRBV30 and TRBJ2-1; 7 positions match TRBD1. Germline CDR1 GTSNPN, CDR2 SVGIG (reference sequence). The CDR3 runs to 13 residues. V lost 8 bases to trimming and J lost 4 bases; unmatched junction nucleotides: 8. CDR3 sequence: CAGGQTRYNEQFF. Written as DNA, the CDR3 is TGTGCCGGGGGACAGACTCGGTACAATGAGCAGTTCTTC.

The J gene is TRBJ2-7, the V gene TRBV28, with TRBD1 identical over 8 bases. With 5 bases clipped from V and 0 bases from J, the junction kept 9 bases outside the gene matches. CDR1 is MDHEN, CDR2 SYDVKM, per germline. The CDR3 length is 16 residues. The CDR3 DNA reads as TGTGCCAGCAGTCTGACAGGGGCCGCACTCTCCTACGAGCAGTACTTC. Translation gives CASSLTGAALSYEQYF.

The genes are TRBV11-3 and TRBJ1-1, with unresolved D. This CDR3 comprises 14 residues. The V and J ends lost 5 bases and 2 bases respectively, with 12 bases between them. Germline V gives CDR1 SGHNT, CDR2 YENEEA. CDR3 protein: CASSPAGDNTEAFF. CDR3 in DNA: TGTGCCAGCAGCCCCGCGGGTGACAACACTGAAGCTTTCTTT.